A selection of T cell receptor beta chains follows, all from one sample in a study of blood T cell repertoires in COVID-19. Method: immunoSEQ multiplex PCR; TCRdb's copy keeps in-frame clones and lacks some. Here the sample spans about 60,000 clones, roughly 87% being singletons. Sequencing was performed on peripheral blood. The origin of the receptors is a human donor with acute or convalescent COVID-19. The donor label of this sample is uncertain. Each CDR3 is given with its conserved first and last residue. Fields, in order: CDR3 length, V gene, CDR3 protein.

cdr3_length: 14
v_call: TRBV19
cdr3_aa: CASSGLADTGELFF

cdr3_length: 14
v_call: TRBV5-6
cdr3_aa: CASSFKLRQETQYF

cdr3_length: 13
v_call: TRBV5-4
cdr3_aa: CASSIGTNYGYTF

cdr3_length: 14
v_call: TRBV19
cdr3_aa: CASNRRGEINEQFF

cdr3_length: 15
v_call: TRBV4-2
cdr3_aa: CASSMVQGNTGELFF

cdr3_length: 15
v_call: TRBV7-2
cdr3_aa: CASSLRGMGTGELFF

cdr3_length: 13
v_call: TRBV27
cdr3_aa: CASRLRPGEKLFF

cdr3_length: 12
v_call: TRBV15
cdr3_aa: CATSRQWDTQYF

cdr3_length: 13
v_call: TRBV12-5
cdr3_aa: CASGLGSSTEAFF

cdr3_length: 14
v_call: TRBV5-5
cdr3_aa: CASSFGTGMDIQYF

cdr3_length: 14
v_call: TRBV11-1
cdr3_aa: CASSLERANTEAFF

cdr3_length: 13
v_call: TRBV20-1
cdr3_aa: CSASRQGLTEAFF

cdr3_length: 15
v_call: TRBV6-5
cdr3_aa: CASRRGGGGTGELFF

cdr3_length: 14
v_call: TRBV5-1
cdr3_aa: CASSLGQPEGGYTF

cdr3_length: 12
v_call: TRBV3-1/TRBV3-2
cdr3_aa: CASSQDSSLIYF

cdr3_length: 16
v_call: TRBV18
cdr3_aa: CASSPGGQRSRETQYF

cdr3_length: 15
v_call: TRBV2
cdr3_aa: CASNPRTSGYNEQFF

cdr3_length: 13
v_call: TRBV4-1
cdr3_aa: CASSSQDTGELFF

cdr3_length: 15
v_call: TRBV28
cdr3_aa: CASRGGTGGSNGYTF

cdr3_length: 18
v_call: TRBV11-2
cdr3_aa: CASSLSGTSGRGTDTQYF

cdr3_length: 16
v_call: TRBV28
cdr3_aa: CASIPGTGRSNQPQHF

cdr3_length: 11
v_call: TRBV2
cdr3_aa: CASIGGDTQYF

cdr3_length: 11
v_call: TRBV29-1
cdr3_aa: CSVEGTYEQYF

cdr3_length: 13
v_call: TRBV19
cdr3_aa: CASTSTGGTEAFF

cdr3_length: 14
v_call: TRBV19
cdr3_aa: CASSLLTGGSGYTF

cdr3_length: 14
v_call: TRBV5-1
cdr3_aa: CASNWGGRTDTQYF

cdr3_length: 16
v_call: TRBV19
cdr3_aa: CASFGAGGDSNQPQHF

cdr3_length: 12
v_call: TRBV29-1
cdr3_aa: CSHQGTTGELFF

cdr3_length: 14
v_call: TRBV7-9
cdr3_aa: CASSLYDSRTEAFF

cdr3_length: 15
v_call: TRBV30
cdr3_aa: CAWSALAGGTGELFF

cdr3_length: 20
v_call: TRBV7-8
cdr3_aa: CASSLAVVAGLSSTNEKLFF

cdr3_length: 13
v_call: TRBV10-2
cdr3_aa: CASMRGGRNEQFF

cdr3_length: 15
v_call: TRBV5-4
cdr3_aa: CASSSRLVGSYEQYF

cdr3_length: 15
v_call: TRBV10-1
cdr3_aa: CASSATLARTDTQYF

cdr3_length: 17
v_call: TRBV6-2/TRBV6-3
cdr3_aa: CASSYSTSGVNTDTQYF

cdr3_length: 16
v_call: TRBV15
cdr3_aa: CATSRPTRGDTTEAFF

cdr3_length: 15
v_call: TRBV11-2
cdr3_aa: CASSLEPTSSYEQYF

cdr3_length: 14
v_call: TRBV9
cdr3_aa: CASSIGQGRNTIYF

cdr3_length: 15
v_call: TRBV6-1
cdr3_aa: CASSERRQGATEAFF

cdr3_length: 16
v_call: TRBV27
cdr3_aa: CASSSPSEGPKNIQYF

cdr3_length: 16
v_call: TRBV27
cdr3_aa: CASSGKAGGFTDTQYF

cdr3_length: 16
v_call: TRBV6-1
cdr3_aa: CASSELAAYGNQPQHF

cdr3_length: 15
v_call: TRBV9
cdr3_aa: CASSESGSVGETQYF

cdr3_length: 18
v_call: TRBV11-3
cdr3_aa: CASSPGLAGEDGDNEQFF

cdr3_length: 16
v_call: TRBV5-1
cdr3_aa: CASSLAPREAYNEQFF

cdr3_length: 13
v_call: TRBV2
cdr3_aa: CASRKGRNTEAFF

cdr3_length: 15
v_call: TRBV11-1
cdr3_aa: CASSDSKGLGETQYF

cdr3_length: 16
v_call: TRBV7-9
cdr3_aa: CASSLGHAFSGNTIYF

cdr3_length: 13
v_call: TRBV7-6
cdr3_aa: CASSPGLQETQYF

cdr3_length: 14
v_call: TRBV6-5
cdr3_aa: CASPASGGPRRQFF

cdr3_length: 14
v_call: TRBV6-4
cdr3_aa: CASSATGGESPLHF